The clone carrying this T cell receptor (beta chain) has a single count. The repertoire was sequenced with immunoSEQ multiplex PCR; TCRdb's copy has only in-frame clones and lacks some. Among about 70,000 clones listed, about 90% were seen once. The CDR3 extends over 15 amino acids. The V end lost 7 bases, the J end lost 7 bases, and 20 bases lay between the germline ends. Germline CDR1 and CDR2: MNHEY and SMNVEV (reference sequence). This specimen comes from a study of T cell changes during pregnancy in multiple sclerosis. The chain is built from TRBV27 and TRBJ2-1, with D possibly being TRBD2 (6 bases). Sequencing used peripheral blood, obtained after pregnancy. The sequence derives from a female donor with multiple sclerosis, enrolled in a pregnancy study. For the CDR3, the DNA is TGTGCCAGCACCCTCCACGGGAGCCGCGGGAATGAGCAGTTCTTC. Its translation: CASTLHGSRGNEQFF.